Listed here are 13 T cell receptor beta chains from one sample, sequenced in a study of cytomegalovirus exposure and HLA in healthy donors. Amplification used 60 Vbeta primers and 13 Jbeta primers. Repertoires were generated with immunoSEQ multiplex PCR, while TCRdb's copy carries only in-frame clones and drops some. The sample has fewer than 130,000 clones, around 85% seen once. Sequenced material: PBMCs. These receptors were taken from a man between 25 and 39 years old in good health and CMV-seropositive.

The CDR3 protein is CAISGAANTGELFF. Here the CDR3 DNA reads TGTGCCATCAGTGGAGCGGCGAACACCGGGGAGCTGTTTTTT. J is TRBJ2-2 and V is TRBV10-3, with D maybe TRBD2 (5 bases). The length of the CDR3 is 14 residues. Trimming shortened V by 4 bases and J by 0 bases, and 6 bases separated the two germline ends. Germline V CDR1 and CDR2: ENHRY, SYGVKD.

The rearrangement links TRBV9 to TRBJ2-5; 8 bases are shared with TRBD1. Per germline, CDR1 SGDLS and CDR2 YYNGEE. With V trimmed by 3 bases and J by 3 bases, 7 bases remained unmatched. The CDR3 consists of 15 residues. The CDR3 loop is CASSANRGEEETQYF. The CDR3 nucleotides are TGTGCCAGCAGCGCAAACAGGGGGGAGGAAGAGACCCAGTACTTC.

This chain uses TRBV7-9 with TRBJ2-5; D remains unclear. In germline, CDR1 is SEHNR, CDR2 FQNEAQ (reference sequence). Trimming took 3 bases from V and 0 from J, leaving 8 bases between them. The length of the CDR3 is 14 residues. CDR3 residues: CASSLTSYQETQYF. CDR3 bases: TGTGCCAGCAGCTTGACATCTTACCAAGAGACCCAGTACTTC. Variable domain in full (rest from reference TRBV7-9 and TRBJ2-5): DTGVSQNPRHKITKRGQNVTFRCDPISEHNRLYWYRQTLGQGPEFLTYFQNEAQLEKSRLLSDRFSAERPKGSFSTLEIQRTEQGDSAMYLCASSLTSYQETQYFGPGTRLLVL.

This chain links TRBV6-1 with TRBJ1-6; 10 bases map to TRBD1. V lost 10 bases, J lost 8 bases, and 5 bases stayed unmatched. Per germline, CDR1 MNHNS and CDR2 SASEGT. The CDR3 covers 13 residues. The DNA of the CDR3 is TGTGCCACCGTGGACAGGGGGGATTCACCCCTCCACTTT. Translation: CATVDRGDSPLHF.

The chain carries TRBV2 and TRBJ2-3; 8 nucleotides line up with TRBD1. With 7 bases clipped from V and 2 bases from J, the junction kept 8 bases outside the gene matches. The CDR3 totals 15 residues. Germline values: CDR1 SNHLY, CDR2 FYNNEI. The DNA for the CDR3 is TGTGCCAGCATCGATGGACAGGGAAACACAGATACGCAGTATTTT. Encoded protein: CASIDGQGNTDTQYF.

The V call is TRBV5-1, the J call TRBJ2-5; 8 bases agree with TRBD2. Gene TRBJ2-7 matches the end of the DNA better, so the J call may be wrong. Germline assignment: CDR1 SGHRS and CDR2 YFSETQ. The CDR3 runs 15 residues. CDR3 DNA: TGCGCCAGCAGCTTGGCAGCGGGGGCGTCCTACGAGCAGTACTTC. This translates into CASSLAAGASYEQYF.

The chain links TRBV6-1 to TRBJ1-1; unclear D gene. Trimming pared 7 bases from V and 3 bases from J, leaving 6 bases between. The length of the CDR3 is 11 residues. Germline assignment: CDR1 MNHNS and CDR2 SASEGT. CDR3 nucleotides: TGTGCCAGCAAGGAGTACACTGAAGCTTTCTTT. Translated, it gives CASKEYTEAFF.

The CDR3 region is CASSSEGGHSDTQYF. The CDR3 DNA reads TGTGCCAGCAGTTCGGAGGGGGGGCATTCAGATACGCAGTATTTT. V and J are TRBV6-5 and TRBJ2-3; D may be TRBD2 (7 bases). Trimming took 4 bases from V and 4 from J, leaving 15 bases between them. This CDR3 contains 15 residues. Germline CDR1 and CDR2: MNHEY and SVGAGI.

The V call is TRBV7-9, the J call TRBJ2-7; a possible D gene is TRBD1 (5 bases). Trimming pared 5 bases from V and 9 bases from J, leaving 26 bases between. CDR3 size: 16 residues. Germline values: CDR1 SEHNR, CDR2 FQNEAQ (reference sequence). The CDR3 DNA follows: TGTGCCAGCAGCCCTCAGGGTGAGACAGTGATCGGTCGGCAGTACTTC. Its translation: CASSPQGETVIGRQYF.

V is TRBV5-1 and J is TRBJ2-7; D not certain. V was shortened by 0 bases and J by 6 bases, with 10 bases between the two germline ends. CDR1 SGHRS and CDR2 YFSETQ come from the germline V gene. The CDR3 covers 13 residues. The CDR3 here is CASSLELESEQYF. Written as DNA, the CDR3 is TGCGCCAGCAGCTTGGAGCTAGAAAGCGAGCAGTACTTC.

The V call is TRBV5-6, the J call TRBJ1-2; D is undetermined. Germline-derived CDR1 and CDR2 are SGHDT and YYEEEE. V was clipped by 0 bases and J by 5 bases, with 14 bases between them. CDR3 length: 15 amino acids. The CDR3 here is CASSLGQSFFYGYTF. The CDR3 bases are TGTGCCAGCAGCTTGGGTCAGTCTTTTTTTTATGGCTACACCTTC.

The CDR3 DNA sequence: TGTGCCATCAGTGCAGGGGTCTACGAGCAGTACTTC. Translating gives CAISAGVYEQYF. The chain carries TRBV10-3 and TRBJ2-7, with a weak D call TRBD1 (6 bases). The germline V gene has CDR1 ENHRY and CDR2 SYGVKD. The CDR3 runs to 12 residues. Trimming cost V 4 bases and J 3 bases, with 7 bases left between them.

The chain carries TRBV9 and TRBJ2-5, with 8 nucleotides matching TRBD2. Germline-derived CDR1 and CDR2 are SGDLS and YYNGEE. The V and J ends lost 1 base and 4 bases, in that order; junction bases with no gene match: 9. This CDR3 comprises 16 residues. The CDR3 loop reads CASSVHYGGASETQYF. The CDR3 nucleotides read TGTGCCAGCAGCGTACATTACGGGGGGGCCTCAGAGACCCAGTACTTC.